Listed below are T cell receptor beta chains from one sample, sequenced in a study of PD-1 blockade in classical Hodgkin lymphoma. TCRdb's table, derived via immunoSEQ multiplex PCR, lists solely in-frame clones and lacks some. Among around 5,000 clones listed, 80% to 90% were seen once. Specimen: CD8+ T cells from blood. The source is a human donor with classical Hodgkin lymphoma. Each CDR3 is given with its conserved first and last residue. D genes are given only for firm matches. Size values are once, few and many counts, or a class for expanded clones, and some rows have none.

-	TRBJ2-3	-	TRBV29-1	CSTEADTQYF	TGCAGCACCGAGGCAGATACGCAGTATTTT
-	TRBJ2-1	-	TRBV6-5	CASSYSGGGEQFF	TGTGCCAGCAGTTACTCAGGAGGGGGTGAGCAGTTCTTC
-	TRBJ1-1	-	TRBV5-4	CASSFTGKDTEAFF	TGTGCCAGCAGCTTCACAGGGAAGGACACTGAAGCTTTCTTT
-	TRBJ2-5	-	TRBV12-5	CASGLAPETQYF	TGTGCTAGTGGTTTGGCCCCAGAGACCCAGTACTTC
-	TRBJ2-1	TRBD1	TRBV5-1	CASSLSGQGQWNEQFF	TGCGCCAGCAGCCTATCTGGACAGGGTCAGTGGAATGAGCAGTTCTTC
-	TRBJ2-1	-	TRBV30	CAWGSDEQFF	TGTGCCTGGGGGAGTGATGAGCAGTTCTTC
few	TRBJ2-2	-	TRBV9	CASSGRDTGELFF	TGTGCCAGCAGCGGTAGGGACACCGGGGAGCTGTTTTTT
-	TRBJ1-1	-	TRBV19	CASSPREFIVTEAFF	TGTGCCAGTAGCCCCCGGGAGTTTATAGTGACTGAAGCTTTCTTT
-	TRBJ2-7	-	TRBV10-3	CAISGVSYEQYF	TGTGCCATCAGTGGCGTCTCCTACGAGCAGTACTTC
-	TRBJ1-4	-	TRBV11-2	CASSSRMGAATNEKLFF	TGTGCCAGCAGCTCACGGATGGGGGCGGCAACTAATGAAAAACTGTTTTTT
-	TRBJ1-6	-	TRBV30	CAWSAGPYNSPLHF	TGTGCCTGGAGTGCTGGGCCTTATAATTCACCCCTCCACTTT
-	TRBJ1-5	-	TRBV30	CAWSQTGYSNQPQHF	TGTGCCTGGAGCCAGACCGGTTATAGCAATCAGCCCCAGCATTTT
-	TRBJ1-2	-	TRBV15	CATSSRRGGPLRNYGYTF	TGTGCCACCAGCAGCCGCCGGGGGGGCCCCCTGAGGAACTATGGCTACACCTTC
-	TRBJ2-1	TRBD2	TRBV29-1	CSGTSGVLYNEQFF	TGCAGCGGGACTAGCGGGGTTTTGTACAATGAGCAGTTCTTC
-	TRBJ1-3	-	TRBV9	CASSPGPNSGNTIYF	TGTGCCAGCAGCCCGGGGCCGAACTCTGGAAACACCATATATTTT
-	TRBJ2-2	-	TRBV7-2	CASNLGGGELFF	TGTGCCAGCAACTTAGGGGGTGGGGAGCTGTTTTTT
-	TRBJ2-2	-	TRBV19	CASSIVAGAGELFF	TGTGCCAGTAGTATAGTCGCGGGCGCCGGGGAGCTGTTTTTT
-	TRBJ2-6	TRBD1	TRBV9	CASSTRTGGAAGANVLTF	TGTGCCAGCAGCACACGGACAGGGGGGGCGGCCGGGGCCAACGTCCTGACTTTC
-	TRBJ2-3	TRBD2	TRBV9	CASSVYSGESTDTQYF	TGTGCCAGCAGCGTATATAGCGGGGAAAGCACAGATACGCAGTATTTT
-	TRBJ2-3	TRBD2	TRBV27	CATGASGVRGGTDTQYF	TGTGCCACCGGGGCTAGCGGAGTACGGGGGGGCACAGATACGCAGTATTTT
once	TRBJ1-6	-	TRBV2	CASRANRDTAWGPYNSPLHF	TGTGCCAGCAGGGCAAACCGGGACACAGCCTGGGGGCCCTATAATTCACCCCTCCACTTT
-	TRBJ2-7	-	TRBV5-4	CASSLMEMGAFYEQYF	TGTGCCAGCAGCTTGATGGAAATGGGGGCATTCTACGAGCAGTACTTC
-	TRBJ2-7	-	TRBV6-6	CASTYSTGSYEQYF	TGTGCCAGCACGTACAGTACAGGGTCCTACGAGCAGTACTTC
-	TRBJ1-1	-	TRBV4-2	CASSQRFFGGGSDEAFF	TGTGCCAGCAGCCAACGCTTTTTCGGCGGAGGCAGTGATGAAGCTTTCTTT
-	TRBJ1-3	-	TRBV28	CASRPAGGGNTIYF	TGTGCCAGCAGGCCAGCGGGGGGGGGAAACACCATATATTTT
-	TRBJ1-4	-	TRBV9	CASMGGSVSTTNEKLFF	TGTGCCAGCATGGGGGGTTCTGTTTCCACAACTAATGAAAAACTGTTTTTT
-	TRBJ2-7	-	TRBV7-9	CASSLAQGPTGEQYF	TGTGCCAGCAGCTTAGCACAGGGTCCCACGGGCGAGCAGTACTTC
-	TRBJ2-1	-	TRBV9	CASAITGLSGSVATDEQFF	TGTGCCAGCGCCATCACAGGATTATCAGGGTCAGTAGCGACAGATGAGCAGTTCTTC
-	TRBJ2-3	TRBD2	TRBV6-5	CASSYGRSGGTDTQYF	TGTGCCAGCAGTTACGGCCGTAGCGGGGGGACAGATACGCAGTATTTT
once	TRBJ2-1	-	TRBV7-9	CASSLAGGNEQFF	TGTGCCAGCAGCTTGGCAGGGGGGAATGAGCAGTTCTTC
-	TRBJ2-1	TRBD2	TRBV30	CACGVSGIRYNEQFF	TGTGCCTGTGGCGTTAGCGGGATAAGGTACAATGAGCAGTTCTTC
-	TRBJ2-7	TRBD2	TRBV7-2	CASSSPQREGQVAYEQYF	TGTGCCAGCAGCTCCCCGCAGCGGGAGGGCCAGGTCGCCTACGAGCAGTACTTC
-	TRBJ2-1	TRBD2	TRBV7-9	CASSGPLGGNEQFF	TGTGCCAGCAGCGGACCCCTGGGGGGGAATGAGCAGTTCTTC
-	TRBJ2-1	TRBD2	TRBV5-6	CASSLLAGDYNEQFF	TGTGCCAGCAGCCTACTAGCGGGGGATTACAATGAGCAGTTCTTC
-	TRBJ2-5	TRBD2	TRBV7-9	CASSLQRGVSETQYF	TGTGCCAGCAGCTTACAGCGGGGGGTTTCGGAGACCCAGTACTTC
-	TRBJ2-1	TRBD2	TRBV13	CASSLGLAAENEQFF	TGTGCCAGCAGCTTAGGACTAGCGGCCGAGAATGAGCAGTTCTTC
-	TRBJ1-1	-	TRBV30	CAWKPGWGWNTEAFF	TGTGCCTGGAAGCCGGGATGGGGATGGAACACTGAAGCTTTCTTT
-	TRBJ2-3	TRBD1	TRBV5-4	CASSSGQGLDTQYF	TGTGCCAGCAGCTCCGGACAGGGGTTGGATACGCAGTATTTT
-	TRBJ1-1	-	TRBV15	CATSRSRDPKTEAFF	TGTGCCACCAGCAGAAGCCGGGACCCAAAGACTGAAGCTTTCTTT
-	TRBJ2-1	-	TRBV30	CAWSVQTGNNEQFF	TGTGCCTGGAGTGTACAGACAGGTAATAATGAGCAGTTCTTC
-	TRBJ2-7	TRBD1	TRBV11-3	CASSLVWDRPYEQYF	TGTGCCAGCAGCTTAGTGTGGGACAGGCCCTACGAGCAGTACTTC
few	TRBJ1-6	TRBD1	TRBV6-1	CASSVGQGASPLHF	TGTGCCAGCAGTGTGGGGCAGGGGGCTTCACCCCTCCACTTT
-	TRBJ2-7	-	TRBV4-3	CASSQVADSSYEQYF	TGCGCCAGCAGCCAAGTGGCGGACAGCTCCTACGAGCAGTACTTC
-	TRBJ2-7	TRBD2	TRBV4-3	CASSQGSGGIYEQYF	TGCGCCAGCAGCCAAGGAAGCGGGGGGATCTACGAGCAGTACTTC
-	TRBJ2-3	-	TRBV5-4	CASTLGGLDTQYF	TGTGCCAGCACCCTGGGGGGGCTGGACACGCAGTATTTT
-	TRBJ1-1	TRBD1	TRBV27	CASRPPRTGRAFF	TGTGCCAGCAGACCCCCGAGGACAGGTCGAGCTTTCTTT
-	TRBJ1-4	TRBD1	TRBV11-2	CASSLEWGPIDRGDEKLFF	TGTGCCAGCAGCTTAGAATGGGGACCCATCGACAGGGGAGATGAAAAACTGTTTTTT
-	TRBJ1-5	TRBD1	TRBV28	CASSLSQGASQPQHF	TGTGCCAGCAGTTTATCTCAGGGGGCAAGCCAGCCCCAGCATTTT
once	TRBJ2-1	TRBD2	TRBV28	CASRVAGINEQFF	TGTGCCAGCAGGGTAGCGGGGATTAATGAGCAGTTCTTC
-	TRBJ1-6	TRBD1	TRBV28	CASRPGWDRGARSRNSPLHF	TGTGCCAGCAGACCCGGGTGGGACAGGGGGGCAAGGAGTCGTAATTCACCCCTCCACTTT